The T cell receptor (beta chain) under discussion was sequenced for a study of cytomegalovirus exposure and HLA in healthy donors. On the study more broadly: A later analysis reported the roughly 130 validation repertoires used the same platform as the 550 to 700 first-cohort repertoires.

This CDR3 region has 14 residues. Germline V gene sequence: CDR1 LNHDA, CDR2 SQIVND (reference sequence). Trimming took 5 bases from V and 6 from J; bases not matched to a gene: 9. Remarks on this clone: Its antigen is unidentified.

TCRdb keeps only in-frame clones here, not all; method: immunoSEQ multiplex PCR. The data contain 150,000 to 200,000 clones, approximately 89% of them singletons. Broader study findings: In vitro, a few CMV-associated chains proved specific for CMV antigens.

Sequencing was carried out using PBMCs. The V gene is TRBV19, the J gene TRBJ2-7; the match to TRBD1 covers 8 bases. The clonotype originates from a man between 18 and 35 years old in good health and CMV-seropositive. The CDR3 DNA follows: TGTGCCAGTAGTTTTCTGGACAGGGCGGGCGAGCAGTACTTC. Translated, it gives CASSFLDRAGEQYF.